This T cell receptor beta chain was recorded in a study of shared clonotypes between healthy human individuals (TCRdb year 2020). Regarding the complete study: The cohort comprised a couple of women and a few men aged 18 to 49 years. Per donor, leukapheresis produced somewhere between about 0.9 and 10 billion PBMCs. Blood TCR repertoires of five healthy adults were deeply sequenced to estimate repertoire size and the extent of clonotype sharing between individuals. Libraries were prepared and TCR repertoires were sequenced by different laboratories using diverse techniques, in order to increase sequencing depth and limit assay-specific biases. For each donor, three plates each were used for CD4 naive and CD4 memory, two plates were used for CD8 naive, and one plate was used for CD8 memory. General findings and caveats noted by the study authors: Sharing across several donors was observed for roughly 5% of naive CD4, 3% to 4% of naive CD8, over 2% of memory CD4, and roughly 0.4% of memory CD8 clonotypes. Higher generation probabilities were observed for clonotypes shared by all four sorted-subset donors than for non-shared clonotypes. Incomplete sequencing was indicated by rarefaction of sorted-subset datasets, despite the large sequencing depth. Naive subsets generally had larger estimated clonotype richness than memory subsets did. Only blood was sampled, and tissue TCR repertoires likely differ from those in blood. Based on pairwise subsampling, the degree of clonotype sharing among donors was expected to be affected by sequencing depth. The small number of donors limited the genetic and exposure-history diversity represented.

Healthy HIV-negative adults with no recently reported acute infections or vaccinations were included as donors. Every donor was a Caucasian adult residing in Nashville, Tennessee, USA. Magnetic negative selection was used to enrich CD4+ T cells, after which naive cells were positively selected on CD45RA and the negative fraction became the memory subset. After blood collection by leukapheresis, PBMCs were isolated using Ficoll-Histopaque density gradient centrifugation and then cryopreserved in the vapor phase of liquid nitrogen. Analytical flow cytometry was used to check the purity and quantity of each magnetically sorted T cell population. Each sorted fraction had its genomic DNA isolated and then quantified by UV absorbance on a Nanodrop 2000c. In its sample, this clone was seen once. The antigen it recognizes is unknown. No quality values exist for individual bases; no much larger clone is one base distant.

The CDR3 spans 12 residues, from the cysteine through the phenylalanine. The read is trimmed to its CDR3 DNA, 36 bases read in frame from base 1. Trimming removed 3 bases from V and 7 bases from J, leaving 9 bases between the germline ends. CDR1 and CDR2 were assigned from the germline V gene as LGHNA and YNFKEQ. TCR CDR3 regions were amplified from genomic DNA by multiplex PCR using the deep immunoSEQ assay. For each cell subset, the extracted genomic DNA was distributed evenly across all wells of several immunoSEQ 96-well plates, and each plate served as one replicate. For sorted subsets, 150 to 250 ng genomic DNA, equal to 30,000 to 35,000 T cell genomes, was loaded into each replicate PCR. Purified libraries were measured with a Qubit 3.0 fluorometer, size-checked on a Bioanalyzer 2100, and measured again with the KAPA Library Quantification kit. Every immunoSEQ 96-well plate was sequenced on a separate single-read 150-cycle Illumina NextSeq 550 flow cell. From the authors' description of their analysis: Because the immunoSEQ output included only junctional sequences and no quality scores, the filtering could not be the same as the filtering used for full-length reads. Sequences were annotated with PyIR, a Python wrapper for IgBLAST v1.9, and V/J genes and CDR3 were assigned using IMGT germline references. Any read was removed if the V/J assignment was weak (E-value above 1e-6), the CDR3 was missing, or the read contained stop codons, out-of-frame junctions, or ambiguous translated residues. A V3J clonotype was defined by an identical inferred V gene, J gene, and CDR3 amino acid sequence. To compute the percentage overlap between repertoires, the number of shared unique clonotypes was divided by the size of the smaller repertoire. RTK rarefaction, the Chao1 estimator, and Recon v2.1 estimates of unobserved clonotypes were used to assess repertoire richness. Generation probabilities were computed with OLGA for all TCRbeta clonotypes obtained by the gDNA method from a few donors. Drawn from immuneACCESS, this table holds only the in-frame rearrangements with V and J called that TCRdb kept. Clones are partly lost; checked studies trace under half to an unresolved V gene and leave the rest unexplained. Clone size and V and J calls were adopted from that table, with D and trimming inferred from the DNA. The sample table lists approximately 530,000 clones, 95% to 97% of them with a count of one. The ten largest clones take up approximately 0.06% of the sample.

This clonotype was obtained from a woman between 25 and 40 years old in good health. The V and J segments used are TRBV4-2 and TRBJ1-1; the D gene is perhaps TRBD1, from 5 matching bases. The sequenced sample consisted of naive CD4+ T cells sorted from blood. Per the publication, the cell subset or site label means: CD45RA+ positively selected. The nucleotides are TGTGCCAGCAGCCAGGAGGGGATTGAAGCTTTCTTT. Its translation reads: CASSQEGIEAFF.